Sequencing of this T cell receptor beta chain was carried out in a study of T-cell reconstitution after alpha-beta-depleted transplantation in children. Study conclusions and caveats: Reports say that about two months after transplant, the alpha-beta T cells came out of several hundred graft clones that had expanded.

Unique molecular identifiers were incorporated during preparation of the TCRbeta library. TCRdb used MiXCR to reprocess the PCR reads, holding one entry per CDR3 protein. The table includes 70,000 to 95,000 distinct CDR3 sequences, 15% to 18% detected once. This clonotype was recorded only once. Its antigen is still unknown. Trimming pared 7 bases from V and 7 bases from J, leaving 19 bases between. The CDR3 spans 15 residues. Germline CDR1 and CDR2: MNHNS and SASEGT. This TCR was sampled from a male patient under 10 years old who had a stem cell transplant for acute lymphoblastic leukemia, so the T cells may come from the graft donor. The chain links TRBV6-1 to TRBJ1-4; D may be TRBD1 (5 bases). Sequences were derived from PBMCs, mostly from graft donor cells, sampled 180 days after TCRalphabeta/CD19-depleted stem cell transplant. The CDR3 sequence is CASNGRGRPSEKLFF. In DNA, the CDR3 is TGTGCCAGCAATGGGAGGGGCAGGCCTAGTGAAAAACTGTTTTTT.